The next 17 T cell receptor beta chains were all read from a single sample in a study of PD-1 blockade in classical Hodgkin lymphoma. Relapses following autologous stem cell transplantation were seen in all patients, with brentuximab vedotin exposure varying. Method: immunoSEQ multiplex PCR; TCRdb's copy keeps in-frame clones and lacks some. The sample lists 53,000 or so clones, 65% to 85% seen once, with under 20% in the top ten. The sample was peripheral blood mononuclear cells (PBMCs), taken at baseline. Receptors originate from a human donor with classical Hodgkin lymphoma.

V and J are TRBV10-3 and TRBJ2-7; the D gene could be TRBD1 or TRBD2 (5 bases each). The germline V and J ends were trimmed by 6 bases and 6 bases, with 18 bases remaining between them. This CDR3 has 14 residues. Germline V lookup: CDR1 ENHRY, CDR2 SYGVKD. The CDR3 sequence is CAIRPGRGPGEQYF. In nucleotides, the CDR3 is TGTGCCATCAGGCCGGGACGGGGACCCGGCGAGCAGTACTTC.

This clone has just a few counts. V and J are TRBV30 and TRBJ2-5; tentatively, D is TRBD2 (5 bases). Germline CDR1 and CDR2: GTSNPN and SVGIG (reference sequence). The CDR3 has 14 residues. V was trimmed by 2 bases and J by 1 base, leaving 11 bases between them. The CDR3 nucleotides read TGTGCCTGGAGTCACTGGGAGCTCCAAGAGACCCAGTACTTC. It yields the protein CAWSHWELQETQYF.

The chain links TRBV10-3 to TRBJ2-1; D not resolved. The germline V gene encodes CDR1 ENHRY and CDR2 SYGVKD. There are 14 residues in the CDR3. V was shortened by 7 bases and J by 5 bases, with 15 bases between the two germline ends. Here the CDR3 DNA reads TGTGCCATCAACGCGGAAACCGGGCACAATGAGCAGTTCTTC. Protein sequence: CAINAETGHNEQFF.

V usage is TRBV7-2 and J usage is TRBJ1-2; D is perhaps TRBD1 (5 bases). Trimming cost V 1 base and J 4 bases, with 16 bases left between them. Germline V gives CDR1 SGHTA, CDR2 FQGNSA. The CDR3 is 16 residues long. CDR3 region: CASSLGGGVASYGYTF. In nucleotides, the CDR3 is TGTGCCAGCAGCTTAGGGGGCGGGGTTGCGTCCTATGGCTACACCTTC.

This sequence joins TRBV25-1 and TRBJ2-5, with D perhaps matching TRBD2 (6 bases). The CDR3 sequence is 17 residues long. Germline V CDR1 and CDR2: MGHDK, SYGVNS. V was shortened by 2 bases and J by 5 bases, with 21 bases between the two germline ends. Written as DNA, the CDR3 is TGTGCCAGCAGTGAACCCAGGGCGGGACTCCTGGGGGAGACCCAGTACTTC. Translating gives CASSEPRAGLLGETQYF.

This chain links TRBV6-4 with TRBJ2-1, with 7 nucleotides matching TRBD1. The CDR3 has 15 residues. V gave up 5 bases and J gave up 0 bases; unmatched junction bases: 4. From germline, CDR1 is MRHNA and CDR2 SNTAGT. The CDR3 region is CASSSDRSSYNEQFF. In DNA form, the CDR3 reads TGTGCCAGCAGTTCGGACAGGAGCTCCTACAATGAGCAGTTCTTC.

V gene TRBV6-1 combines with J gene TRBJ1-3; D is unresolved. Trimming stripped 0 bases from V and 2 bases from J, with 5 bases between. CDR1 is MNHNS, CDR2 SASEGT, per germline. The CDR3 contains 14 residues. CDR3 DNA sequence: TGTGCCAGCAGTGAAGCAGTCCCTGGAAACACCATATATTTT. Translated: CASSEAVPGNTIYF.

This sequence joins TRBV13 and TRBJ1-5; no definite D call. The germline V gene has CDR1 PRHDT and CDR2 FYEKMQ (reference sequence). Trimming cost V 6 bases and J 2 bases, with 11 bases left between them. The CDR3 spans 14 residues. The CDR3 nucleotides are TGTGCCAGCAGTTCTGGACCGGGCAATCAGCCCCAGCATTTT. Protein sequence: CASSSGPGNQPQHF.

This rearrangement joins TRBV29-1 to TRBJ2-1, with unresolved D. V lost 8 bases and J lost 8, with 13 bases in between. Germline V CDR1 and CDR2: SQVTM, ANQGSEA. The CDR3 loop spans 11 amino acids. The CDR3 loop reads CSHGNGDEQFF. The CDR3 DNA reads as TGCAGCCATGGAAACGGAGATGAGCAGTTCTTC.

The chain recombines TRBV2 with TRBJ2-2; 7 nucleotides match TRBD2. V lost 5 bases, J lost 6 bases, and 3 bases stayed unmatched. The V gene's germline CDR1 is SNHLY and CDR2 FYNNEI. The CDR3 spans 13 residues. CDR3 coding DNA: TGTGCCAGCAGTAGGGAGGGGCCCGGGGAGCTGTTTTTT. Protein product: CASSREGPGELFF. Using reference TRBV2 and TRBJ2-2 for the parts outside the CDR3, the full variable domain is EPEVTQTPSHQVTQMGQEVILRCVPISNHLYFYWYRQILGQKVEFLVSFYNNEISEKSEIFDDQFSVERPDGSNFTLKIRSTKLEDSAMYFCASSREGPGELFFGEGSRLTVL.

The chain is built from TRBV6-6 and TRBJ2-5; 9 bases map to TRBD1. CDR1 is MNHNY and CDR2 is SVGAGI in the germline V gene (reference sequence). The CDR3 loop spans 15 amino acids. Trimming cost V 6 bases and J 3 bases; bases outside gene matches: 8. The CDR3 bases are TGTGCCAGCAGCCGACTCCGGGACAGGGAAGAGACCCAGTACTTC. It translates to CASSRLRDREETQYF.

This chain joins TRBV19 and TRBJ1-2; the match to TRBD1 covers 11 bases. Unmatched junction bases numbered 12, after V lost 7 bases and J lost 2 bases. This CDR3 spans 17 amino acids. From germline, CDR1 is LNHDA and CDR2 SQIVND (reference sequence). CDR3 nucleotide sequence: TGTGCCAGTACTGTCCGGACAGGGGGCACGGTGAACTATGGCTACACCTTC. This sequence encodes CASTVRTGGTVNYGYTF.

The chain recombines TRBV7-2 with TRBJ1-4; D uncertain. The CDR3 spans 15 residues. V was cut by 0 bases and J by 0 bases, with 5 bases left in between. CDR1 is SGHTA and CDR2 is FQGNSA in the germline V gene. The DNA of the CDR3 is TGTGCCAGCAGCTTAGCGTTTTCAACTAATGAAAAACTGTTTTTT. This encodes CASSLAFSTNEKLFF.

The CDR3 sequence: CASSTDRRQYF. In nucleotides, the CDR3 is TGTGCCAGCAGCACAGATAGGAGGCAGTACTTC. The chain carries TRBV7-9 and TRBJ2-7; no clear D. Trimming took 5 bases from V and 9 from J, leaving 11 bases between them. CDR1 is SEHNR, CDR2 FQNEAQ, per germline (reference sequence). The CDR3 contains 11 residues.

The gene calls are TRBV5-1 and TRBJ1-1; weak D call: TRBD1 (5 bases). The germline gives CDR1 SGHRS, CDR2 YFSETQ. V dropped 2 bases and J dropped 5 bases, with 13 bases sitting between them. The CDR3 runs to 14 residues. CDR3 residues: CASSFGQGETEAFF. DNA for the CDR3: TGCGCCAGCAGCTTCGGGCAGGGCGAGACTGAAGCTTTCTTT. Complete variable domain (other parts from reference TRBV5-1 and TRBJ1-1): KAGVTQTPRYLIKTRGQQVTLSCSPISGHRSVSWYQQTPGQGLQFLFEYFSETQRNKGNFPGRFSGRQFSNSRSEMNVSTLELGDSALYLCASSFGQGETEAFFGQGTRLTVV.

The J gene is TRBJ2-5, the V gene TRBV7-9; TRBD2 is a possible D gene (5 bases). The CDR3 sequence is 16 residues long. Trimming left V 1 base short and J 9 bases short, with 21 bases between. In germline, CDR1 is SEHNR, CDR2 FQNEAQ (reference sequence). CDR3 bases: TGTGCCAGCAGCTTAGATACTGCCCCCCGGCGGGCGGCCCAGTACTTC. Encoded protein: CASSLDTAPRRAAQYF.

The rearrangement links TRBV7-9 to TRBJ2-4, with D unresolved. Looked up from germline, CDR1 is SEHNR and CDR2 is FQNEAQ (reference sequence). V was clipped by 5 bases and J by 1 base, with 6 bases between them. This CDR3 region has 13 residues. CDR3 nucleotide sequence: TGTGCCAGCAGCCCAGCGGCCAAAAACATTCAGTACTTC. As protein: CASSPAAKNIQYF.